These 7 T cell receptor beta chains were sequenced from one sample in a study of T cell responses to AZD1222 COVID-19 vaccine. Profiling relied on immunoSEQ multiplex PCR, and the TCRdb table lists in-frame clones only, not all of them. The sample yields approximately 77,000 clones, about 92% seen once. The sequenced sample was peripheral blood, obtained 28 days after the second AZD1222 dose. The source of these receptors is an adult who received the AZD1222 COVID-19 vaccine.

V is TRBV28 and J is TRBJ2-5, with 14 positions matching TRBD2. The CDR3 spans 18 residues. Germline V CDR1 and CDR2: MDHEN, SYDVKM. Trimming took 4 bases from V and 6 from J; bases not matched to a gene: 13. The CDR3 DNA reads TGTGCCAGCAGTTCCCCTAGGACTAGCGGGAGGATAGGAAAGACCCAGTACTTC. It is translated as CASSSPRTSGRIGKTQYF.

J is TRBJ2-7 and V is TRBV27; the match to TRBD1 covers 7 bases. CDR3 size: 14 residues. J was trimmed by 3 bases and V by 5 bases; bases with no gene match: 7. Looked up from germline, CDR1 is MNHEY and CDR2 is SMNVEV (reference sequence). The CDR3 bases are TGTGCCAGCAGTCCACCGGGGACAGACTACGAGCAGTACTTC. Translating gives CASSPPGTDYEQYF.

The chain is built from TRBV5-1 and TRBJ2-5; 8 bases line up with TRBD2. CDR1 and CDR2 from the germline V gene are SGHRS and YFSETQ. V dropped 3 bases and J dropped 5; count of bases not matched to a gene: 12. This CDR3 has 16 residues. The CDR3, as DNA: TGCGCCAGCAGCTGGAGCGGGAGTCCCGGTGGGGAGACCCAGTACTTC. It is translated as CASSWSGSPGGETQYF. Full variable domain (remainder filled in from reference TRBV5-1 and TRBJ2-5): KAGVTQTPRYLIKTRGQQVTLSCSPISGHRSVSWYQQTPGQGLQFLFEYFSETQRNKGNFPGRFSGRQFSNSRSEMNVSTLELGDSALYLCASSWSGSPGGETQYFGPGTRLLVL.

This clone has just a few counts. Here the CDR3 DNA reads TGTGCCAGCAGTTTTGGGCCTCAGCCCCAGCATTTT. Encoded protein: CASSFGPQPQHF. The chain is built from TRBV6-2 or TRBV6-3 and TRBJ1-5; D gene unclear. Germline V gene sequence: CDR1 MNHEY, CDR2 SVGEGT. CDR3 length equals 12 residues. The ends were cut back, 4 bases at V and 6 bases at J, with 7 bases in the middle.

The chain employs TRBV15 and TRBJ2-5; TRBD1 matches 11 bases. Germline loops: CDR1 LNHNV, CDR2 YYDKDF (reference sequence). V lost 6 bases and J lost 9; bases outside the gene matches: 9. CDR3 length: 14 residues. The CDR3 loop reads CATRQSGTGGSQYF. The CDR3 DNA is TGTGCCACCAGACAATCCGGGACAGGGGGTTCCCAGTACTTC.

This chain links TRBV3-1 (or the pseudogene TRBV3-2) with TRBJ1-3, with D unclear. Germline values: CDR1 LGHDT, CDR2 YNNKEL (reference sequence). The CDR3 extends over 16 amino acids. V gave up 3 bases and J gave up 0 bases, with 12 bases separating them. The CDR3 DNA sequence: TGTGCCAGCAGCCAGGATGACGACCCCTCTGGAAACACCATATATTTT. Translation: CASSQDDDPSGNTIYF.

V gene TRBV4-2 combines with J gene TRBJ2-7; D might be TRBD2 (6 bases). Trimming took off 2 bases at V and 0 bases at J, with 8 bases between the two ends. The germline V gene has CDR1 LGHNA and CDR2 YNFKEQ. The CDR3 spans 14 residues. CDR3: CASSQMGGSYEQYF. CDR3 DNA: TGTGCCAGCAGCCAAATGGGGGGCTCCTACGAGCAGTACTTC.